Shown below are 28 T cell receptor beta chains from a single sample sequenced in a study of regulatory T cells in long-lasting Graves disease. Sample time point: newly diagnosed GD, antithyroid drugs for less than 3 months. RNA extracted from PBMCs served as the sequencing template. TCR beta libraries were built with iRepertoire HTBI primers and Arm-PCR of CDR3 regions. MiXCR, applied by TCRdb to the multiplex PCR reads, yields one record per CDR3 protein. Of more than 450,000 distinct CDR3 sequences listed, around 11% are singletons. These data are also associated with another study on T cells in Graves' hyperthyroidism and ophthalmopathy.

The sample in question was peripheral blood mononuclear cells (PBMCs), obtained at new diagnosis, from a patient treated with antithyroid drugs. These receptors all stem from a woman aged 25 to 39 with Graves disease.

There are a few counts of this clonotype. The CDR3 DNA is TGTGCCACCAGTGCGGGTTTCTCCTACGAGCAGTACTTC. Protein sequence: CATSAGFSYEQYF. The chain employs TRBV24-1 and TRBJ2-7; no reliable D call. CDR1 and CDR2 from the germline V gene are KGHDR and SFDVKD. This CDR3 spans 13 amino acids. The V and J ends lost 5 bases and 0 bases respectively, with 7 bases between them.

This clonotype was seen many times. The chain carries TRBV27 and TRBJ1-1; 8 bases align to TRBD1. CDR1 and CDR2 (germline): MNHEY, SMNVEV (reference sequence). The length of the CDR3 is 12 residues. Trimming took 5 bases from V and 11 from J; bases not matched to a gene: 7. CDR3 region: CASSQDRGSAFF. Written as DNA, the CDR3 is TGTGCCAGCAGTCAAGACAGGGGCTCGGCTTTCTTT.

This clonotype was observed a single time. V and J are TRBV2 and TRBJ2-1; D might be TRBD1 or TRBD2, each matching 6 bases. Per germline, CDR1 SNHLY and CDR2 FYNNEI. This CDR3 region has 14 residues. Trimming stripped 4 bases from V and 3 bases from J, with 10 bases between. CDR3 in amino acids: CASSGRGLYNEQFF. CDR3 in DNA: TGTGCCAGCAGTGGCAGGGGACTCTACAATGAGCAGTTCTTC.

This clonotype has just a few counts. The chain has TRBV6-1 and TRBJ1-1; D gene unclear. The CDR3 sequence is 15 residues long. Germline V gives CDR1 MNHNS, CDR2 SASEGT. V was cut by 1 base and J by 1 base, with 10 bases left in between. CDR3 sequence reads: CASSEEVQWNTEAFF. CDR3 nucleotide sequence: TGTGCCAGCAGTGAAGAAGTCCAGTGGAACACTGAAGCTTTCTTT.

This clonotype was seen many times. The chain employs TRBV12-3 or TRBV12-4 and TRBJ2-7; D gene uncertain. The CDR3 runs to 14 residues. V was shortened by 2 bases and J by 0 bases, with 8 bases between the two germline ends. The CDR3 loop is CASSLRVYSYEQYF. Here the CDR3 DNA reads TGTGCCAGCAGTTTAAGGGTCTACTCCTACGAGCAGTACTTC.

This clonotype appeared many times. The chain links TRBV10-3 to TRBJ1-2; TRBD1 matches at 7 bases. CDR3 length equals 14 residues. Per the germline V gene, CDR1 is ENHRY and CDR2 is SYGVKD. The trim removed 7 bases at V and 1 base at J, leaving 6 bases unmatched. CDR3 sequence reads: CAITGQHDNYGYTF. The CDR3 DNA reads as TGTGCCATCACGGGACAGCACGATAACTATGGCTACACCTTC.

This clonotype was seen a single time. The chain combines TRBV6-2 or TRBV6-3 with TRBJ2-7, with a possible D match to TRBD2 (6 bases). Trimming left V 5 bases short and J 1 base short, with 12 bases between. Per germline, CDR1 MNHEY and CDR2 SVGEGT. This CDR3 is built from 14 residues. The chain's CDR3 is CASSVGRNSYEQYF. CDR3 nucleotide sequence: TGTGCCAGCAGTGTCGGGAGAAATTCCTACGAGCAGTACTTC.

The sample holds many counts of this clonotype. The V call is TRBV24-1, the J call TRBJ1-2, with 7 positions matching TRBD1. Unmatched junction bases numbered 12, after V lost 3 bases and J lost 3 bases. Germline V gives CDR1 KGHDR, CDR2 SFDVKD. CDR3 length: 17 amino acids. CDR3 sequence reads: CATSDPTRTGGDYGYTF. The CDR3 DNA sequence: TGTGCCACCAGTGATCCGACTCGGACAGGAGGAGACTATGGCTACACCTTC.

The chain joins TRBV28 to TRBJ2-7; no clear D gene. Looked up from germline, CDR1 is MDHEN and CDR2 is SYDVKM. The CDR3 is 14 residues long. V lost 5 bases to trimming and J lost 0 bases, with 11 bases between them. The CDR3 region is CASSAGYRSYEQYF. The CDR3 nucleotides read TGTGCCAGCAGTGCAGGTTATCGCTCCTACGAGCAGTACTTC.

The rearrangement links TRBV10-3 to TRBJ2-1; 12 positions agree with TRBD2. The CDR3 is made up of 16 amino acids. The germline CDR1 and CDR2 sequences are ENHRY and SYGVKD. V shed 8 bases and J 0 bases; nucleotides not matched to a gene: 5. DNA of the CDR3: TGTGCCATCGCGAGACTAGCGGGAGACTCCTACAATGAGCAGTTCTTC. Its protein product is CAIARLAGDSYNEQFF.

This clonotype was recorded many times. J is TRBJ2-7 and V is TRBV27; TRBD1 matches at 7 bases. From germline, CDR1 is MNHEY and CDR2 SMNVEV (reference sequence). The CDR3 covers 14 residues. J was trimmed by 4 bases and V by 4 bases; bases with no gene match: 7. The DNA for the CDR3 is TGTGCCAGCAGTTCCCGACTGACAGGGTACGAGCAGTACTTC. Translating gives CASSSRLTGYEQYF.

This clonotype was recorded many times. The V gene is TRBV29-1, the J gene TRBJ2-2, with 8 bases lining up with TRBD1. Germline V gene data show CDR1 as SQVTM and CDR2 as ANQGSEA. V gave up 4 bases and J gave up 5 bases; unmatched junction bases: 6. This CDR3 is built from 14 residues. CDR3 nucleotides: TGCAGCGTTGGAGGACAGGGAGCAACCGGGGAGCTGTTTTTT. Encoded protein: CSVGGQGATGELFF.

This clonotype was seen repeatedly, ten times or more. This chain uses TRBV19 with TRBJ2-2; possibly TRBD1 for D (7 bases). From germline, CDR1 is LNHDA and CDR2 SQIVND (reference sequence). V was shortened by 10 bases and J by 3 bases, with 15 bases between the two germline ends. The CDR3 length is 14 residues. In nucleotides, the CDR3 is TGTGCCAACCAGGAGGGGGCGGACACCGGGGAGCTGTTTTTT. It codes for CANQEGADTGELFF.

Turning to this clonotype: This is likely an artifact of a read error, given a far larger clone one base away. This chain links TRBV28 with TRBJ1-4; 7 bases are a match to TRBD1. Gene TRBJ1-6 matches the end of the DNA better, so the J call may be wrong. CDR3 length: 15 residues. The V gene's germline CDR1 is MDHEN and CDR2 SYDVKM. Here the CDR3 reads CASSFWTGFNSPLHF. In nucleotides, the CDR3 is TGTGCCAGCAGTTTCTGGACAGGATTTAATTCACCCCTCCACTTT.

To note about this clonotype: This may come from a read error, since a much larger clone is one base off. The chain links TRBV11-3 to TRBJ1-1, with TRBD1 matching 7 bases. Germline V gene lookup returns CDR1 SGHNT and CDR2 YENEEA. The CDR3 runs 14 residues. V shed 10 bases and J 0 bases; nucleotides not matched to a gene: 8. CDR3 DNA sequence: TGTGCCAACAGGGGACGTATCATGAACACTGAAGCTTTCTTT. Residues: CANRGRIMNTEAFF.

This clonotype was picked up many times. The J gene is TRBJ2-1, the V gene TRBV27, with D possibly matching TRBD1 (5 bases). In germline, CDR1 is MNHEY, CDR2 SMNVEV (reference sequence). The CDR3 spans 15 residues. Deletions cut 4 bases from V and 5 bases from J, with 15 bases between. CDR3 in amino acids: CASSSPRDSHNEQFF. The CDR3 DNA sequence: TGTGCCAGCAGTTCCCCCCGTGACAGCCACAATGAGCAGTTCTTC.

This clonotype was seen a handful of times. The genes are TRBV12-3 or TRBV12-4 and TRBJ2-1, with 9 nucleotides matching TRBD2. The CDR3 loop spans 16 amino acids. J gave up 7 bases and V 4 bases, and 11 bases lay outside the gene matches. The DNA for the CDR3 is TGTGCCAGCAGTTCCCTAATAGCGGGAGTGGGTAATGAGCAGTTCTTC. Its protein product is CASSSLIAGVGNEQFF.

This clonotype was seen ten or more times. The V and J genes are TRBV20-1 and TRBJ2-1; 7 nucleotides line up with TRBD2. This CDR3 spans 14 amino acids. V shed 3 bases, J shed 5 bases, and the junction held 7 bases outside the gene matches. The germline CDR1 and CDR2 sequences are DFQATT and SNEGSKA (reference sequence). CDR3: CSASGRLRDNEQFF. CDR3 DNA: TGCAGTGCTAGCGGGAGGCTCCGGGACAATGAGCAGTTCTTC.

This clonotype was observed many times. The V gene is TRBV29-1, the J gene TRBJ2-7; D possibly corresponds to TRBD2 (6 bases). CDR1 is SQVTM, CDR2 ANQGSEA, per germline. This CDR3 has 14 amino acids. V was shortened by 3 bases and J by 0 bases, with 12 bases between the two germline ends. In DNA, the CDR3 is TGCAGCGTTGAGCAGGATAGCGGCTCCTACGAGCAGTACTTC. This encodes CSVEQDSGSYEQYF.

This clonotype was seen only a few times. The rearrangement joins TRBV5-6 to TRBJ1-5; tentative D call: TRBD1 (5 bases). From germline, CDR1 is SGHDT and CDR2 YYEEEE. Trimming shortened V by 4 bases and J by 6 bases, and 20 bases separated the two germline ends. The CDR3 sequence is 16 residues long. The CDR3 nucleotides are TGTGCCAGCAGCCAGGGCGGGCAGGGCGCGGGTCAGCCCCAGCATTTT. Its protein is CASSQGGQGAGQPQHF. The entire variable domain, with the rest obtained from reference TRBV5-6 and TRBJ1-5, is as follows: DAGVTQSPTHLIKTRGQQVTLRCSPKSGHDTVSWYQQALGQGPQFIFQYYEEEERQRGNFPDRFSGHQFPNYSSELNVNALLLGDSALYLCASSQGGQGAGQPQHFGDGTRLSIL.

Many counts were recorded for this clonotype. The rearrangement joins TRBV2 to TRBJ2-7; D unclear. The V and J ends lost 8 bases and 0 bases respectively, with 20 bases between them. This CDR3 is 16 amino acids long. CDR1 is SNHLY and CDR2 is FYNNEI in the germline V gene. CDR3 protein: CASHVSAPKSSYEQYF. In DNA form, the CDR3 reads TGTGCCAGCCACGTAAGCGCCCCTAAGAGCTCCTACGAGCAGTACTTC.

This clonotype was recorded many times. V is TRBV7-9 and J is TRBJ1-1; no reliable D call. Trimming cost V 2 bases and J 2 bases, with 9 bases left between them. Per the germline V gene, CDR1 is SEHNR and CDR2 is FQNEAQ (reference sequence). The CDR3 sequence is 14 residues long. For the CDR3, the DNA is TGTGCCAGCAGCTTACATTTGAGTAACACTGAAGCTTTCTTT. It specifies CASSLHLSNTEAFF.

Many counts were recorded for this clonotype. V and J are TRBV30 and TRBJ2-1; TRBD2 aligns across 8 bases. The CDR3 has 17 residues. Trimming at V came to 0 bases and at J to 8 bases, leaving 15 bases not matched to a gene. CDR1 is GTSNPN and CDR2 is SVGIG in the germline V gene (reference sequence). The CDR3, as DNA: TGTGCCTGGAGTGTACGGAGTGTCGTGTCGGGAGGGTATGAGCAGTTCTTC. Translated, it gives CAWSVRSVVSGGYEQFF.

In this sample, this clonotype turned up a few times. The chain couples TRBV11-3 to TRBJ2-7; no clear D. This CDR3 has 13 residues. Trimming took 5 bases from V and 7 from J, leaving 15 bases between them. Germline V gives CDR1 SGHNT, CDR2 YENEEA. Here the CDR3 reads CASSPWGSSEQYF. The CDR3 DNA reads TGTGCCAGCAGCCCATGGGGATCCAGTGAGCAGTACTTC.

This clonotype was seen repeatedly, ten times or more. J is TRBJ2-7 and V is TRBV6-2 or TRBV6-3; D ambiguous. CDR3 length: 15 amino acids. Trimming cost V 4 bases and J 3 bases, with 16 bases left between them. CDR1 and CDR2 from the germline V gene are MNHEY and SVGEGT. CDR3 protein: CASSSHPHTIYEQYF. CDR3 bases: TGTGCCAGCAGTTCCCACCCGCACACAATCTACGAGCAGTACTTC.

The DNA for the CDR3 is TGCAGTGCTAGCTTTACCCAGGGGGGGGAGACCCAGTACTTC. It codes for CSASFTQGGETQYF. The V gene is TRBV20-1, the J gene TRBJ2-5; D might be TRBD1 or TRBD2, each matching 7 bases. The length of the CDR3 is 14 residues. V was clipped by 3 bases and J by 5 bases, with 16 bases between them. The germline V gene has CDR1 DFQATT and CDR2 SNEGSKA (reference sequence).

This clonotype appeared many times. The chain links TRBV4-1 to TRBJ2-1; no reliable D call. The CDR3 spans 13 residues. Germline V gene data show CDR1 as MGHRA and CDR2 as YSYEKL. The V and J ends lost 4 bases and 8 bases respectively, with 12 bases between them. The chain's CDR3 is CASSPRPRDEQFF. The CDR3 region has the DNA TGCGCCAGCAGCCCCAGACCTAGGGATGAGCAGTTCTTC.

As concerns this clonotype: A much bigger clone sits one base away, suggesting this may be a read error. The conserved phenylalanine or tryptophan normally closing the CDR3 is absent here, so this likely arose from a read error. The chain couples TRBV29-1 to TRBJ2-2; TRBD2 is a possible D gene (5 bases). The CDR3 covers 13 residues. From germline, CDR1 is SQVTM and CDR2 ANQGSEA. Trimming took 4 bases from V and 5 from J, leaving 11 bases between them. The CDR3 region has the DNA TGCAGCGTTGGATCTAGCTGGACCGGGGAGCTGTTTTCT. This codes for CSVGSSWTGELFS.